Listed below are T cell receptor beta chains from one sample, sequenced in a study of blood T cell repertoires in COVID-19. Sequencing used immunoSEQ multiplex PCR; TCRdb keeps in-frame clones, though not all of them. The repertoire holds 120,000 or so clones, with 55% to 75% as singletons. Sequencing used peripheral blood. These receptors were collected from a human donor with acute or convalescent COVID-19. The donor label of this sample is uncertain. The CDR3 runs from the conserved cysteine through the conserved F or W. The order of the fields is D gene, V gene, CDR3 protein. A D gene is named only where the DNA matches it firmly.

. | TRBV10-3 | CAISYSGTKDF
TRBD1 | TRBV4-1 | CASSGMDRAGNTIYF
. | TRBV29-1 | CSVEGEGYDTEAFF
. | TRBV30 | CAWRSGDQPRVSPLHF
TRBD1 | TRBV6-4 | CASSPPGQGVDYGYTF
. | TRBV19 | CASSTGSGATGEKLFF
. | TRBV7-2 | CASSLAFGQNTGELFF
TRBD1 | TRBV15 | CATSTAGTDYNEQFF
. | TRBV19 | CASSLGRGGETQYF
. | TRBV5-5 | CASSLYAGGFYNSPLHF
. | TRBV12-3/TRBV12-4 | CASSLADRTRYF
. | TRBV18 | CASSPVPAGAGNTIYF
. | TRBV4-1 | CASSQDTGSYGYTF
TRBD1 | TRBV11-3 | CASSLQGQGGNEQFF
TRBD1 | TRBV6-6 | CAITGGSTEAFF
. | TRBV19 | CASSSLGGPQHF
. | TRBV6-5 | CASSYLPGRTEAFF
TRBD1 | TRBV6-5 | CASSRDSYSNQPQHF
. | TRBV5-1 | CASSLSSGNTEAFF
. | TRBV4-2 | CASSPVGGMGGYTF